The sequence of this T cell receptor (beta chain) was determined in a study of CD8 T cells in ankylosing spondylitis. The study, taken as a whole, reports: Matched synovial fluid from ankylosing spondylitis patients was reported to be enriched for disease-linked clones. What seemed typical of ankylosing spondylitis blood was a TCR beta motif built from several highly homologous variants.

Each CDR3 protein is one row after TCRdb ran MiXCR on the 5' RACE reads. In the table there are about 540,000 distinct CDR3 sequences, about an eighth of which are singletons. Germline CDR1 LGHDT, CDR2 YNNKEL (reference sequence). The CDR3 extends over 16 amino acids. V was pared by 0 bases and J by 7 bases, with 7 bases of the junction left unmatched. This clonotype has only a few counts. What it binds is not known. The rearrangement links TRBV3-1 to TRBJ2-1; TRBD2 aligns across 9 bases. The sequence was collected from a male donor with ankylosing spondylitis. The sample consisted of blood, either unsorted or a sorted T cell fraction (not recorded which). The CDR3 DNA reads TGTGCCAGCAGCCAAGACTGGGCGGGAGGGAGGAATGAGCAGTTCTTC. Translating gives CASSQDWAGGRNEQFF.